This TCR beta chain comes out of a study of identical twins. A universal primer site was incorporated via template switching, and the cDNA contained unique molecular identifiers. TCRdb independently ran MiXCR on the 5' RACE reads; one entry per CDR3 protein. Among 500,000 to 700,000 distinct CDR3 sequences listed, 7.1% were seen once. In every case, the donor was a healthy Caucasian. The CDR3 is 15 amino acids. Germline lookup yields CDR1 ENHRY and CDR2 SYGVKD. Trimming at V came to 2 bases and at J to 6 bases, leaving 8 bases not matched to a gene. General study findings and limits: Zero-insertion analyses could be partly confounded by invariant MAIT and iNKT cells. Within monozygotic twins, out-of-frame TCR alpha sharing was underestimated by the models.

This clonotype has only a few counts. Its antigen remains unidentified. Separately, the same data were catalogued under a study of yellow fever vaccine responses in identical twins.

The chain has TRBV10-3 and TRBJ1-1; 8 bases align to TRBD1. Material for sequencing was PBMCs. The sequence derives from a woman aged 18-29 years in good health. DNA for the CDR3: TGTGCCATCAGTGAGGGTCTGGGGACAGGAGCTGAAGCTTTCTTT. Translation gives CAISEGLGTGAEAFF.